The 24 T cell receptor beta chains reported below all come from one sample, sequenced in a study of OX40 agonist ivuxolimab in advanced cancers. Some clones are missing from TCRdb's copy, which holds only in-frame ones; the method was immunoSEQ multiplex PCR. Among under 85,000 clones listed, 85% to 95% were seen once. Here the sequenced sample was CD4+ or CD8+ T cells sorted from blood, taken in a trial of the OX40 agonist ivuxolimab. These receptors all stem from an adult with an advanced solid tumor such as melanoma, head and neck, liver or kidney cancer.

The J gene is TRBJ1-5, the V gene TRBV4-1; TRBD1 agrees at 7 bases. The CDR3 length is 15 residues. The J segment lost 10 bases and the V segment lost 0 bases, leaving 9 bases of the junction unmatched. The germline gives CDR1 MGHRA, CDR2 YSYEKL. The CDR3 spells CASSQESDREFPQHF. Written as DNA, the CDR3 is TGCGCCAGCAGCCAAGAGTCAGACAGGGAATTTCCCCAGCATTTT.

This rearrangement joins TRBV6-5 to TRBJ1-2, with D possibly being TRBD1 (6 bases). Germline CDR1 reads MNHEY; CDR2 reads SVGAGI. CDR3 length: 15 residues. Trimming pared 0 bases from V and 8 bases from J, leaving 16 bases between. The CDR3 loop reads CASSYSKQGTSGYTF. DNA for the CDR3: TGTGCCAGCAGTTACTCGAAACAGGGTACTAGCGGCTACACCTTC.

The chain is built from TRBV5-6 and TRBJ1-4; D uncertain. CDR3 length: 13 amino acids. Per the germline V gene, CDR1 is SGHDT and CDR2 is YYEEEE. The ends were cut back, 7 bases at V and 3 bases at J, with 10 bases in the middle. Here the CDR3 DNA reads TGTGCCAGCGGCTCGGGATCTAATGAAAAACTGTTTTTT. Translation: CASGSGSNEKLFF.

The chain links TRBV4-1 to TRBJ1-2; 10 bases map to TRBD1. The CDR3 contains 18 residues. Germline CDR1 and CDR2: MGHRA and YSYEKL. After removal of 1 base from V and 4 bases from J, the junction contained 12 bases not matched to a gene. The CDR3 region has the DNA TGCGCCAGCAGCCAAGTTCCGGACAGGGGGACCCACCCCTATGGCTACACCTTC. This gives the protein CASSQVPDRGTHPYGYTF.

A few counts support this clone. CDR3 in DNA: TGTGCCGGGGGAAGCTCTGGAAACACCATATATTTT. Translated, it gives CAGGSSGNTIYF. The rearrangement joins TRBV2 to TRBJ1-3; D might be TRBD1 (5 bases). In germline, CDR1 is SNHLY, CDR2 FYNNEI. V lost 11 bases and J lost 0, with 8 bases in between. The CDR3 is 12 amino acids.

The chain uses TRBV5-5 and TRBJ2-6; TRBD2 matches 7 bases. The germline V gene has CDR1 SGHKS and CDR2 YYEKEE (reference sequence). This CDR3 has 15 amino acids. V gave up 3 bases and J gave up 2 bases; unmatched junction bases: 2. CDR3: CASSWGGTGANVLTF. As DNA, the CDR3 is TGTGCCAGCAGCTGGGGGGGAACTGGGGCCAACGTCCTGACTTTC.

With respect to this clone: Other DNA variants within this sample encode the same CDR3. The V and J genes are TRBV4-1 and TRBJ2-7, with TRBD2 identical over 12 bases. Trimming took 0 bases from V and 3 from J; bases not matched to a gene: 0. This CDR3 region has 15 residues. Germline CDR1 MGHRA, CDR2 YSYEKL. The CDR3 DNA reads as TGCGCCAGCAGCCAAGAGACTAGCGGGAGCTACGAGCAGTACTTC. It encodes CASSQETSGSYEQYF.

The chain links TRBV7-9 to TRBJ2-2; TRBD1 matches 8 bases. The CDR3 extends over 15 amino acids. Germline V gene data show CDR1 as SEHNR and CDR2 as FQNEAQ (reference sequence). The junction had 5 bases not matched to a gene; V was cut back by 3 bases and J by 5 bases. The chain's CDR3 is CASSFSTGATGELFF. For the CDR3, the DNA is TGTGCCAGCAGCTTTTCGACAGGGGCAACCGGGGAGCTGTTTTTT.

The chain couples TRBV13 to TRBJ2-1, with D unclear. The CDR3 has 12 amino acids. Germline CDR1 is PRHDT and CDR2 is FYEKMQ (reference sequence). Trimming removed 5 bases at V and 5 bases at J, with 7 bases between. The DNA for the CDR3 is TGTGCCAGCAGCCCCACTCACAATGAGCAGTTCTTC. Amino acid sequence: CASSPTHNEQFF. The full variable domain, rest sourced from reference TRBV13 and TRBJ2-1, is AAGVIQSPRHLIKEKRETATLKCYPIPRHDTVYWYQQGPGQDPQFLISFYEKMQSDKGSIPDRFSAQQFSDYHSELNMSSLELGDSALYFCASSPTHNEQFFGPGTRLTVL.

The rearrangement links TRBV6-1 to TRBJ2-5, with TRBD2 matching 8 bases. The CDR3 totals 15 residues. Germline V gives CDR1 MNHNS, CDR2 SASEGT. V gave up 7 bases and J gave up 4 bases; unmatched junction bases: 11. Here the CDR3 DNA reads TGTGCCAGCACCTCCTCGGTTCTAGCGGGAGAGACCCAGTACTTC. Translating gives CASTSSVLAGETQYF.

A note on this clone: The junction and the germline gene differ at one end; a read error may be behind it. The rearrangement joins TRBV6-5 to TRBJ2-7, with TRBD1 matching over 7 bases. The CDR3 runs to 15 residues. CDR1 and CDR2 from the germline V gene are MNHEY and SVGAGI. CDR3 in amino acids: CANSFSIGTADEQYF. Here the CDR3 DNA reads TGTGCCAACAGTTTTAGTATTGGGACAGCCGACGAGCAGTACTTC.

This clone was seen just once. The CDR3 bases are TGTGCCAGCTCACCGAGCGGACAGGCGATCTCTGGAAACACCATATATTTT. Its protein product is CASSPSGQAISGNTIYF. This rearrangement joins TRBV18 to TRBJ1-3; 7 bases map to TRBD1. V shed 3 bases and J 0 bases; nucleotides not matched to a gene: 8. The CDR3 contains 17 residues. Germline lookup yields CDR1 KGHSH and CDR2 LQKENI. Full variable domain (missing parts from reference TRBV18 and TRBJ1-3): NAGVMQNPRHLVRRRGQEARLRCSPMKGHSHVYWYRQLPEEGLKFMVYLQKENIIDESGMPKERFSAEFPKEGPSILRIQQVVRGDSAAYFCASSPSGQAISGNTIYFGEGSWLTVV.

This sequence joins TRBV11-2 and TRBJ1-6, with D unclear. Germline values: CDR1 SGHAT, CDR2 FQNNGV. Trimming pared 0 bases from V and 0 bases from J, leaving 9 bases between. The CDR3 has 17 amino acids. CDR3 sequence reads: CASSLDRTSSYNSPLHF. In DNA form, the CDR3 reads TGTGCCAGCAGCTTAGACCGGACCAGCTCCTATAATTCACCCCTCCACTTT.

This chain connects TRBV6-6 to TRBJ2-3; 8 bases are a match to TRBD2. The CDR3 loop spans 13 amino acids. Germline CDR1 and CDR2: MNHNY and SVGAGI (reference sequence). V was clipped by 6 bases and J by 3 bases; unmatched bases: 2. CDR3 sequence: CASSGGATDTQYF. The CDR3 DNA follows: TGTGCCAGCAGCGGGGGGGCTACAGATACGCAGTATTTT.

The rearrangement links TRBV27 to TRBJ1-2; 7 bases fit TRBD1. Trimming took 2 bases from V and 6 from J; bases not matched to a gene: 6. The CDR3 spans 14 residues. Germline assignment: CDR1 MNHEY and CDR2 SMNVEV (reference sequence). The CDR3 is CASSLVQGGDGYTF. CDR3 sequence (DNA): TGTGCCAGCAGTTTAGTGCAGGGGGGCGATGGCTACACCTTC.

This clone was recorded only once. The chain combines TRBV13 with TRBJ1-2, with D unclear. The CDR3 consists of 13 residues. Germline CDR1 and CDR2: PRHDT and FYEKMQ (reference sequence). The V gene lost 3 bases and the J gene lost 4 bases, with 9 bases spanning the gap. In nucleotides, the CDR3 is TGTGCCAGCAGCTTCGGGGAGCCCTATGGCTACACCTTC. It yields the protein CASSFGEPYGYTF.

The CDR3 is CASSVGAQQETQYF. The CDR3 coding sequence is TGTGCCAGCAGCGTAGGCGCTCAACAAGAGACCCAGTACTTC. V is TRBV9 and J is TRBJ2-5; D remains unclear. CDR1 and CDR2 (germline): SGDLS, YYNGEE. The CDR3 has 14 amino acids. Trimming left V 0 bases short and J 2 bases short, with 8 bases between.

The chain links TRBV2 to TRBJ2-1; D call uncertain. Between the trimmed V and J ends, which lost 1 base and 1 base, there was a span of 8 bases. The germline CDR1 and CDR2 sequences are SNHLY and FYNNEI. The CDR3 has 15 residues. CDR3 in DNA: TGTGCCAGCAGTGAAGAGGCTGCTTCCTACAATGAGCAGTTCTTC. Translation gives CASSEEAASYNEQFF.

This chain links TRBV4-1 with TRBJ2-7; 10 positions match TRBD1. The CDR3 has 17 amino acids. Germline V gene lookup returns CDR1 MGHRA and CDR2 YSYEKL. V was clipped by 1 base and J by 3 bases; unmatched bases: 9. DNA of the CDR3: TGCGCCAGCAGCCAAGCCCATCGCCGGGACAGGGGCTACGAGCAGTACTTC. This translates into CASSQAHRRDRGYEQYF.

This chain uses TRBV29-1 with TRBJ2-5; TRBD1 agrees at 7 bases. V lost 2 bases, J lost 1 base, and 10 bases stayed unmatched. The CDR3 totals 16 residues. Germline CDR1 and CDR2: SQVTM and ANQGSEA. The CDR3 sequence: CSVESRGTVTQETQYF. CDR3 bases: TGCAGCGTTGAAAGTAGGGGGACAGTAACCCAAGAGACCCAGTACTTC.

This chain joins TRBV5-8 and TRBJ2-1, with TRBD2 matching over 8 bases. V was clipped by 2 bases and J by 4 bases; unmatched bases: 5. CDR1 and CDR2 from the germline V gene are SGHTS and YDEGEE. The CDR3 has 15 amino acids. The CDR3 DNA reads TGTGCCAGCAGCTTAGCGGGAGCGGCGTACAATGAGCAGTTCTTC. This gives the protein CASSLAGAAYNEQFF.

The V and J genes are TRBV27 and TRBJ2-3; no reliable D call. The germline V gene encodes CDR1 MNHEY and CDR2 SMNVEV (reference sequence). V gave up 0 bases and J gave up 5 bases, with 12 bases separating them. The CDR3 is 15 amino acids. This chain's CDR3 is CASSLSTPLLDTQYF. The CDR3 DNA reads as TGTGCCAGCAGTTTATCGACCCCCCTCCTAGATACGCAGTATTTT.

The CDR3 DNA follows: TGTGCTAGTGGCCTAACTGGGGTACAGGGTTGGCTTGGCAATCAGCCCCAGCATTTT. It translates to CASGLTGVQGWLGNQPQHF. V usage is TRBV12-5 and J usage is TRBJ1-5, with a possible D match to TRBD1 (6 bases). The CDR3 has 19 residues. Germline-derived CDR1 and CDR2 are LGHNT and FRNRAP. Trimming left V 6 bases short and J 2 bases short, with 26 bases between.

J is TRBJ1-2 and V is TRBV12-2. TRBV12-2 is tagged as a pseudogene. The CDR3 sequence is 16 residues long. CDR3 sequence reads: CASPCSPNRTDYGYTF. Written as DNA, the CDR3 is TGTGCAAGTCCTTGTTCGCCGAATCGGACGGACTATGGCTACACCTTC.